The T cell receptor beta chain described here comes from a study of post-analysis software for immune sequencing data. For the study at large: There were relapsing-remitting, secondary progressive and progressive-relapsing multiple sclerosis among the disease courses included.

The CDR3 covers 16 residues. Germline lookup yields CDR1 LGHNT and CDR2 FRNRAP. Trimming left V 4 bases short and J 0 bases short, with 13 bases between. Prepared libraries of TCR beta cDNA carried unique molecular identifiers. The source material, about 0.9 to 10 million T cells, gave rise to 400,000 to 550,000 cDNA molecules. A single record per CDR3 protein comes from TCRdb applying MiXCR to the PCR reads. Altogether approximately 570,000 distinct CDR3 sequences are present, 44% being singletons, with the ten largest covering over 1.5%. Findings and limits, study-wide: Strong same-batch co-clustering of samples appeared with F measure clustering. Compared against controls, patients with multiple sclerosis displayed significantly lower normalized Chao1 diversity. Controls showed lower frequencies than patients for roughly five TRBV segments, and TRBV5-6, TRBV5-1 and TRBV20-1 were among these.

Remarks on this clonotype: Its target is not known.

The sequenced material came from blood. The sequence was obtained from a girl aged 10-17 years with multiple sclerosis. This chain joins TRBV12-5 and TRBJ1-5, with D possibly TRBD1 on 5 matching bases. The CDR3 DNA sequence: TGTGCTAGTGGTTGGGGACCGGTGGGTAGCAATCAGCCCCAGCATTTT. This codes for CASGWGPVGSNQPQHF.